This T cell receptor beta chain was captured in a study of T cell changes during pregnancy in multiple sclerosis. Assay used: immunoSEQ multiplex PCR; TCRdb lists only in-frame clones, some missing. Among some 60,000 clones listed, around nine tenths were seen once. Input material: peripheral blood from another person, used as feeder cells. The source is a human donor whose cells served as feeder cells for cultures in a pregnancy study.

The CDR3 spells CASSLLPQPGLAGGSTDTQYF. The CDR3 coding sequence is TGCGCCAGCAGCCTTCTGCCCCAACCGGGACTAGCGGGGGGGAGCACAGATACGCAGTATTTT. The rearrangement joins TRBV4-1 to TRBJ2-3; the match to TRBD2 covers 16 bases. CDR1 is MGHRA, CDR2 YSYEKL, per germline. CDR3 size: 21 residues. With V trimmed by 4 bases and J by 0 bases, 13 bases remained unmatched.